The 4 T cell receptor beta chains presented below share a single source sample, sequenced in a study of OX40 agonist ivuxolimab in advanced cancers. Clones were read by immunoSEQ multiplex PCR, and TCRdb kept only the in-frame ones, dropping some. The sample has about 95,000 clones, approximately 92% seen once. Sequencing used CD4+ or CD8+ T cells sorted from blood, obtained in a trial of the OX40 agonist ivuxolimab. The receptor source for this set is an adult with an advanced solid tumor such as melanoma, head and neck, liver or kidney cancer.

The chain has TRBV5-8 and TRBJ1-1; unclear D gene. V was clipped by 4 bases and J by 0 bases, with 10 bases between them. From germline, CDR1 is SGHTS and CDR2 YDEGEE. The CDR3 runs to 14 residues. The CDR3 region is CASSPGEMNTEAFF. The CDR3, as DNA: TGTGCCAGCAGCCCGGGAGAGATGAACACTGAAGCTTTCTTT.

The rearrangement links TRBV2 to TRBJ2-7; D might be TRBD2 (5 bases). The germline V and J ends were trimmed by 7 bases and 4 bases, with 14 bases remaining between them. The CDR3 extends over 13 amino acids. Germline CDR1 SNHLY, CDR2 FYNNEI. The chain's CDR3 is CASTEGRRYEQYF. DNA for the CDR3: TGTGCCAGCACCGAGGGAAGGAGATACGAGCAGTACTTC.

This clone has just a few counts. V gene TRBV18 combines with J gene TRBJ1-1, with 8 positions matching TRBD1. The CDR3 covers 13 residues. The germline CDR1 and CDR2 sequences are KGHSH and LQKENI. V trimming: 3 bases; J trimming: 7 bases; junction bases outside the gene matches: 4. The CDR3 loop reads CASSPMTGDEAFF. CDR3 nucleotides: TGTGCCAGCTCACCTATGACAGGGGATGAAGCTTTCTTT. Looking up the rest from reference TRBV18 and TRBJ1-1 gives the full variable domain: NAGVMQNPRHLVRRRGQEARLRCSPMKGHSHVYWYRQLPEEGLKFMVYLQKENIIDESGMPKERFSAEFPKEGPSILRIQQVVRGDSAAYFCASSPMTGDEAFFGQGTRLTVV.

The chain combines TRBV5-4 with TRBJ2-1; unclear D gene. Deletions cut 0 bases from V and 3 bases from J, with 7 bases between. CDR1 and CDR2 from the germline V gene are SGHNT and YYREEE (reference sequence). The CDR3 consists of 14 residues. CDR3 DNA: TGTGCCAGCAGCTTGGAGCTACACTACAATGAGCAGTTCTTC. Translating it yields CASSLELHYNEQFF.